The clone carrying this T cell receptor (beta chain) appeared once. These data originate in a study of blood T cell repertoires in COVID-19. Study summary: Donors in Cohort 3 counted as recovered after two negative PCRs, clearance, or symptom resolution. Sample material is recorded as cDNA or gDNA derived from T cells, B-cell-depleted T cells, or PBMCs.

Original methodology: Amplification from reference gene primers served as the basis for estimated nucleated cell counts. Clones were sequenced by immunoSEQ multiplex PCR, and TCRdb holds only the in-frame ones, with some missing. V, J and clone size derive from that table, while D and trimming were established from the DNA sequence. This sample yields approximately 190,000 clones, of which approximately 86% are seen a single time; just under 25% belongs to the top ten. Participants came from roughly 23 US areas, aged roughly 18 to 89 years. Germline V lookup: CDR1 LGHDT, CDR2 YNNKEL (reference sequence). This CDR3 is 16 amino acids long. Trimming removed 4 bases from V and 5 bases from J; junction bases left unmatched: 6.

The sample was PBMCs or T cells enriched from blood (not recorded which). The V gene is TRBV3-1 (or the pseudogene TRBV3-2), the J gene TRBJ2-5, with 14 bases matching TRBD2. The clonotype comes from a woman in her forties in a cohort exposed to, infected with or recovered from COVID-19 (not recorded which). CDR3 nucleotide sequence: TGTGCCAGCAGCCCTCGACTAGCGGGGGGGCCGGAGACCCAGTACTTC. The encoded protein is CASSPRLAGGPETQYF.